This TCR beta chain was sequenced for a study of OX40 agonist ivuxolimab in advanced cancers. Study-wide context: Dosing consisted of intravenous ivuxolimab at 0.01 to 10 mg/kg every 2 weeks.

General study findings and limits: The mean number of expanded clones was higher in CD8+ T cells than in CD4+. With doses of 0.1-3.0 mg/kg, partial responders showed among the lowest clonal expansion.

The data were produced by immunoSEQ multiplex PCR, yet TCRdb's version contains in-frame clones alone and is incomplete. Among roughly 48,000 clones listed, roughly 85% were seen once. This clone is a singleton in its sample. What it binds is unknown. Trimming pared 1 base from V and 7 bases from J, leaving 7 bases between. The germline V gene encodes CDR1 LNHNV and CDR2 YYDKDF (reference sequence). CDR3 length equals 12 residues. Sequenced material: CD4+ or CD8+ T cells sorted from blood, taken in a trial of the OX40 agonist ivuxolimab. The chain joins TRBV15 to TRBJ1-1; D call uncertain. This TCR derives from an adult with an advanced solid tumor such as melanoma, head and neck, liver or kidney cancer. This CDR3 reads CATSRGGVEAFF. The CDR3 DNA reads as TGTGCCACCAGCAGAGGTGGGGTTGAAGCTTTCTTT. The entire variable domain, with the rest obtained from reference TRBV15 and TRBJ1-1, is as follows: DAMVIQNPRYQVTQFGKPVTLSCSQTLNHNVMYWYQQKSSQAPKLLFHYYDKDFNNEADTPDNFQSRRPNTSFCFLDIRSPGLGDTAMYLCATSRGGVEAFFGQGTRLTVV.